The rows below give T cell receptor beta chains drawn from one sample of a study of shared T cell receptors in the human thymus. Profiling relied on immunoSEQ multiplex PCR, and the TCRdb table lists in-frame clones only, not all of them. This sample yields roughly 560,000 clones, of which 75% to 85% are seen a single time; about 0.014% belongs to the top ten. These data also featured in a second study, about human thymus T cells.

Sequenced input: thymocytes. Every receptor here comes from a boy less than two years old with a congenital heart defect. Both conserved end residues are part of each CDR3. D genes are given only for firm matches. Clone size is not always given. Where it is, it says once, few, many or a class for expanded clones.

abundance	d_gene	v_gene	j_gene	CDR3aa	CDR3nt
-	-	TRBV6-5	TRBJ2-7	CASTYRVGYEQYF	TGTGCCAGCACCTACAGGGTAGGCTACGAGCAGTACTTC
few	-	TRBV10-2	TRBJ1-2	CASSEGGNDGYTF	TGCGCCAGCAGTGAAGGAGGGAACGATGGCTACACCTTC
-	-	TRBV30	TRBJ1-2	CAWRAPGLGNYGYTF	TGTGCCTGGAGGGCCCCAGGGTTAGGGAACTATGGCTACACCTTC
-	TRBD1	TRBV28	TRBJ2-1	CASSLSGQDYNEQFF	TGTGCCAGCAGTTTATCGGGACAGGACTACAATGAGCAGTTCTTC
-	-	TRBV28	TRBJ2-7	CASSLGGVDSPREQYF	TGTGCCAGCAGTTTAGGTGGTGTAGACTCCCCGCGGGAGCAGTACTTC
-	-	TRBV6-5	TRBJ2-1	CASTLGESHEQFF	TGTGCCAGTACTCTCGGGGAGTCCCATGAGCAGTTCTTC
-	-	TRBV20-1	TRBJ2-5	CSAGEEETQYF	TGCAGTGCTGGAGAAGAGGAGACCCAGTACTTC
-	-	TRBV10-1	TRBJ2-7	CASSGTDVNPYEQYF	TGCGCCAGCAGTGGGACTGATGTTAATCCCTACGAGCAGTACTTC
-	TRBD1	TRBV12-5	TRBJ2-5	CASGPDRETLEETQYF	TGTGCTAGTGGTCCGGACAGGGAGACCTTGGAAGAGACCCAGTACTTC
-	TRBD1	TRBV12-5	TRBJ2-7	CASGPGQGGYEQYF	TGTGCTAGTGGTCCAGGACAGGGGGGCTACGAGCAGTACTTC
few	TRBD2	TRBV7-2	TRBJ2-7	CASSETSGRTSYEQYF	TGTGCCAGCAGCGAAACTAGCGGGAGGACGTCCTACGAGCAGTACTTC
-	-	TRBV19	TRBJ2-2	CATHRGAHTGELFF	TGTGCCACCCACCGGGGGGCTCACACCGGGGAGCTGTTTTTT
-	-	TRBV11-2	TRBJ1-5	CASSPRGNQPQHF	TGTGCCAGCAGCCCCCGGGGTAATCAGCCCCAGCATTTT
-	-	TRBV20-1	TRBJ2-1	CSASRLDEQFF	TGCAGTGCTAGTAGACTAGATGAGCAGTTCTTC
-	-	TRBV9	TRBJ2-7	CASSPSDSSYEQYF	TGTGCCAGCAGCCCGTCGGACAGTTCCTACGAGCAGTACTTC
-	-	TRBV6-5	TRBJ2-5	CASRPKTDIETQYF	TGTGCCAGCAGGCCGAAGACAGATATAGAGACCCAGTACTTC
-	TRBD2	TRBV2	TRBJ2-1	CASSHRLAGGINEQFF	TGTGCCAGCAGCCATCGACTAGCGGGAGGAATTAATGAGCAGTTCTTC
-	TRBD2	TRBV27	TRBJ2-5	CASSSSGRGDETQYF	TGTGCCAGCAGTAGTAGCGGGAGAGGTGACGAGACCCAGTACTTC
-	TRBD2	TRBV7-8	TRBJ2-1	CASSLIPRLAGLTGPYNEQFF	TGTGCCAGCAGCTTAATCCCCCGACTAGCGGGACTAACAGGCCCCTACAATGAGCAGTTCTTC
-	TRBD2	TRBV27	TRBJ2-1	CASTLTSGTYNEQFF	TGTGCCAGCACCCTGACTAGCGGGACCTACAATGAGCAGTTCTTC
once	TRBD1	TRBV27	TRBJ1-2	CASSLGFPGQESYGYTF	TGTGCCAGCAGTTTGGGTTTCCCGGGACAGGAGTCCTATGGCTACACCTTC
-	TRBD1	TRBV29-1	TRBJ2-7	CSVIRDRVREQYF	TGCAGCGTGATCCGGGACAGGGTACGCGAGCAGTACTTC
-	-	TRBV25-1	TRBJ2-7	CASSFLGGASSYEQYF	TGTGCCAGCAGCTTCCTGGGGGGGGCGAGCTCCTACGAGCAGTACTTC
-	TRBD2	TRBV6-5	TRBJ2-5	CASSYSRGGETQYF	TGTGCCAGCAGTTACTCACGCGGGGGGGAGACCCAGTACTTC
-	TRBD2	TRBV5-1	TRBJ2-1	CASSLVGTSNEQFF	TGCGCCAGCAGCTTGGTGGGGACTAGCAATGAGCAGTTCTTC
-	TRBD2	TRBV27	TRBJ2-7	CASSEWGLAGGPHYEQYF	TGTGCCAGCAGTGAATGGGGACTAGCGGGAGGTCCCCACTACGAGCAGTACTTC
few	-	TRBV4-3	TRBJ2-7	CASSQALAGLSYEQYF	TGCGCCAGCAGCCAAGCATTGGCAGGGCTAAGCTACGAGCAGTACTTC
-	-	TRBV29-1	TRBJ1-2	CSVSGGQQNTF	TGCAGCGTTTCCGGGGGTCAGCAGAACACCTTC
-	TRBD2	TRBV23-1	TRBJ2-7	CASSQSGGRTYEQYF	TGCGCCAGCAGTCAATCCGGCGGGAGAACCTACGAGCAGTACTTC
few	-	TRBV4-1	TRBJ2-7	CASSRSYGRGKYEQYF	TGCGCCAGCAGCCGATCCTATGGCAGGGGTAAATACGAGCAGTACTTC
-	TRBD2	TRBV2	TRBJ2-7	CASSDPAGGGDEQYF	TGTGCCAGCAGTGACCCAGCGGGAGGGGGCGACGAGCAGTACTTC
-	TRBD1	TRBV5-6	TRBJ2-2	CASSLADRDPNTGELFF	TGTGCCAGCAGCCTCGCCGACAGGGATCCGAACACCGGGGAGCTGTTTTTT
-	TRBD2	TRBV28	TRBJ2-7	CASRPRGTSGSSCYEQYF	TGTGCCAGCAGGCCACGGGGGACTAGCGGGAGCTCTTGCTACGAGCAGTACTTC
-	TRBD1	TRBV27	TRBJ1-1	CASSAGQLNTEAFF	TGTGCCAGCAGTGCGGGACAGTTGAACACTGAAGCTTTCTTT
-	TRBD2	TRBV23-1	TRBJ2-7	CASSQSGGTIPLEQYF	TGCGCCAGCAGTCAATCGGGGGGGACGATCCCACTCGAGCAGTACTTC
-	-	TRBV10-1	TRBJ2-2	CASSDPGFGGELFF	TGCGCCAGCAGTGACCCGGGGTTCGGCGGGGAGCTGTTTTTT
-	TRBD2	TRBV19	TRBJ2-7	CASSIGGPGTSGRSSYEQYF	TGTGCCAGTAGTATAGGGGGCCCCGGGACTAGCGGGAGGTCCTCCTACGAGCAGTACTTC